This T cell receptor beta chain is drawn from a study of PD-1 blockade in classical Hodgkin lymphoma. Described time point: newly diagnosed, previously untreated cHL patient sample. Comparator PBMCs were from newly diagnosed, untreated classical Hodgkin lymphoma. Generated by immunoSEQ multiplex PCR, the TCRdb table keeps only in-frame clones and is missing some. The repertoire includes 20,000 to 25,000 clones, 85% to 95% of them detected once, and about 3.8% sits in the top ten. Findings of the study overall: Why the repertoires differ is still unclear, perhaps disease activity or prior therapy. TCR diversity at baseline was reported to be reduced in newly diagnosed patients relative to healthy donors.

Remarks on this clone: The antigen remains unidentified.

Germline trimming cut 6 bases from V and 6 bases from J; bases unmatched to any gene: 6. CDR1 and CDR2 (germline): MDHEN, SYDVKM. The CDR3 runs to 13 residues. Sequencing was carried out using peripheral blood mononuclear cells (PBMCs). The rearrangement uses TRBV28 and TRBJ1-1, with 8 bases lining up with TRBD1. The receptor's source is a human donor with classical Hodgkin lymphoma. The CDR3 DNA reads TGTGCCAGCAGACCGACAGGGGATCCTGAAGCTTTCTTT. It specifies CASRPTGDPEAFF.